A single sample is the source of the 2 T cell receptor beta chains below, sequenced in a study of T cell changes during pregnancy in multiple sclerosis. The method was immunoSEQ multiplex PCR; TCRdb's version includes in-frame clones alone and lacks a portion of them. The table includes tens of thousands of clones, approximately 91% detected once. Sample: CD4+ T cells from peripheral blood mononuclear cells, taken in the first trimester of pregnancy. The receptors were sampled from a female donor with multiple sclerosis, enrolled in a pregnancy study.

Notes on this clone: One end of the junction is discordant with germline, which a read error may explain. The chain uses TRBV29-1 and TRBJ1-1, with TRBD1 matching over 7 bases. This CDR3 has 14 residues. Germline V gives CDR1 SQVTM, CDR2 ANQGSEA. The DNA of the CDR3 is TGCAGCGTCGGACTGACAGGGAGGAACGCTGAAGCTTTCTTT. It encodes CSVGLTGRNAEAFF.

The CDR3 loop reads CASSVWTDYNEQFF. The CDR3 DNA reads as TGTGCCAGCAGCGTATGGACAGATTACAATGAGCAGTTCTTC. J is TRBJ2-1 and V is TRBV9; TRBD1 might be the D (6 bases). The CDR3 spans 14 residues. CDR1 is SGDLS, CDR2 YYNGEE, per germline. The ends were cut back, 1 base at V and 4 bases at J, with 9 bases in the middle.